The 5 T cell receptor beta chains given below trace back to one sample, sequenced in a study of vaccination and CD4 T cells after COVID-19 (dated by TCRdb to the early 2020s). The library was generated by PCR. Sequencer: Illumina iSeq 100. DNA from cultured CD4+ T cells was subjected to TCR sequencing with the Oncomine TCR Beta short-read assay at the Johns Hopkins FTIC core. The public sequencing data were trimmed at Q25 with fastp and processed into clonotypes with MiXCR by TCRdb, which kept only in-frame beta chains. Each entry is one CDR3 protein sequence, shown with its most common DNA and genes. The sample data list 12,000 or so distinct CDR3 sequences, and 64% of these were observed just once. 13% to 15% of the sample is in the top ten clones. The treatment or condition label corresponds to: approximately 9-day PBMC culture with coronavirus spike peptide pools or control peptides (ViraFEST assay).

The antigens of these receptors remain unknown. Sample: CD4+ T cells from blood, cultured in vitro. Receptors originate from a human donor who had recovered from COVID-19.

The rearrangement links TRBV20-1 to TRBJ2-2, with 10 bases aligning to TRBD2. Trimming removed 2 bases from V and 4 bases from J; junction bases left unmatched: 7. This CDR3 has 16 residues. Per the germline V gene, CDR1 is DFQATT and CDR2 is SNEGSKA (reference sequence). CDR3 amino acids: CSARPSGRDITGELFF. As DNA, the CDR3 is TGCAGTGCTAGACCCAGCGGGAGGGATATCACCGGGGAGCTGTTTTTT.

The rearrangement joins TRBV23-1 to TRBJ1-1; the D is unclear. TRBV23-1 is known as an ORF, though its function is uncertain. This CDR3 is built from 11 residues. This CDR3 reads CVSPANTEAFF. For the CDR3, the DNA is TGCGTCAGTCCAGCGAACACTGAAGCTTTCTTT.

J is TRBJ2-3 and V is TRBV7-9; tentatively, D is TRBD1 (5 bases). Germline values: CDR1 SEHNR, CDR2 FQNEAQ (reference sequence). Trimming took off 3 bases at V and 0 bases at J, with 13 bases between the two ends. This CDR3 is built from 16 residues. CDR3 residues: CASSLVSGRSTDTQYF. CDR3 nucleotide sequence: TGTGCCAGCAGCTTGGTTTCAGGGCGGAGCACAGATACGCAGTATTTT.

Comments on this clonotype: The junction and the germline gene differ at one end; a read error may be behind it. The chain joins TRBV7-3 to TRBJ2-2, with D possibly TRBD2 on 5 matching bases. CDR1 and CDR2 from the germline V gene are SGHTA and FQGTGA. The CDR3 contains 12 residues. The CDR3 loop is CASSSLPGEPFF. The CDR3 DNA reads as TGTGCCAGCAGCTCCCTACCCGGGGAGCCGTTTTTT. The full variable domain, rest sourced from reference TRBV7-3 and TRBJ2-2, is GAGVSQTPSNKVTEKGKYVELRCDPISGHTALYWYRQSLGQGPEFLIYFQGTGAADDSGLPNDRFFAVRPEGSVSTLKIQRTERGDSAVYLCASSSLPGEPFFGEGSRLTVL.

The J gene is TRBJ2-7, the V gene TRBV20-1; TRBD2 matches at 10 bases. From germline, CDR1 is DFQATT and CDR2 SNEGSKA (reference sequence). This CDR3 is built from 15 residues. V lost 3 bases, J lost 1 base, and 6 bases stayed unmatched. CDR3 coding DNA: TGCAGTGCTAGGCCCCCACTAGCGGGGTCCTACGAGCAGTACTTC. This translates into CSARPPLAGSYEQYF.